The table lists the clone carrying this T cell receptor beta chain with a few counts. Its antigen is unknown. Germline loops: CDR1 LGHNA, CDR2 YSLEER. V lost 1 base and J lost 6, with 16 bases in between. This CDR3 is 17 amino acids long. The sample is drawn from a study of T-cell reconstitution after alpha-beta-depleted transplantation in children. Unique molecular identifiers were incorporated during preparation of the TCRbeta library. TCRdb reprocessed the PCR reads via MiXCR and lists one record per CDR3 protein. This sample carries fewer than 550,000 distinct CDR3 sequences, about an eighth of them seen once, and the ten largest clones take roughly 15%. Study results and limitations: Expanded graft clones, several hundred of them, were reportedly the source of alpha-beta T cells about two months after transplant.

V is TRBV4-3 and J is TRBJ1-6, with TRBD1 as a possible D gene (5 bases). This receptor was taken from a female patient aged 2-9 years who had a stem cell transplant for aplastic anemia, so the T cells may come from the graft donor. The specimen was PBMCs, mostly from graft donor cells, collected 180 days after TCRalphabeta/CD19-depleted stem cell transplant. The CDR3 reads CASSQAPRELLNSPLHF. CDR3 DNA sequence: TGCGCCAGCAGCCAAGCCCCCAGGGAACTCCTTAATTCACCCCTCCACTTT.